These 25 T cell receptor beta chains originate from one sample sequenced in a study of T cell responses to AZD1222 COVID-19 vaccine. This table comes from immunoSEQ multiplex PCR, and its TCRdb copy is limited to in-frame clones, with some not included. The sample shows about 120,000 clones, about nine tenths of them seen only once. Sequenced here: peripheral blood, sampled on day 0 of AZD1222 vaccination. The receptors were sampled from an adult in good health.

This clone has a handful of counts. The chain couples TRBV5-1 to TRBJ1-1; D possibly corresponds to TRBD1 (5 bases). Between the trimmed V and J ends, which lost 4 bases and 5 bases, there was a span of 12 bases. The CDR3 spans 13 residues. CDR1 SGHRS and CDR2 YFSETQ come from the germline V gene. The CDR3 sequence is CASSHLGGTEAFF. The DNA of the CDR3 is TGCGCCAGCAGCCATCTCGGGGGGACTGAAGCTTTCTTT.

The CDR3 nucleotides are TGTGCCATCAGGGACGGACAGGGAACGTGGGGCACAGATACGCAGTATTTT. Protein product: CAIRDGQGTWGTDTQYF. The chain joins TRBV10-3 to TRBJ2-3; 8 bases match TRBD1. The trim removed 6 bases at V and 1 base at J, leaving 12 bases unmatched. This CDR3 has 17 residues. Per the germline V gene, CDR1 is ENHRY and CDR2 is SYGVKD.

As DNA, the CDR3 is TGTGCCAGCACCCTCAGAGGGGCGACAGGCATGAACACTGAAGCTTTCTTT. The encoded protein is CASTLRGATGMNTEAFF. The gene calls are TRBV27 and TRBJ1-1; possible D gene TRBD1, 6 bases. Germline assignment: CDR1 MNHEY and CDR2 SMNVEV (reference sequence). Trimming pared 7 bases from V and 0 bases from J, leaving 21 bases between. CDR3 size: 17 residues.

CDR3 residues: CASRVDEGTVGEQYF. The CDR3 coding sequence is TGTGCCAGTAGGGTGGACGAGGGCACGGTGGGCGAGCAGTACTTC. The chain has TRBV19 and TRBJ2-7, with TRBD2 as a possible D gene (5 bases). The CDR3 loop spans 15 amino acids. V lost 6 bases and J 6 bases, leaving 21 bases between the germline ends. Looked up from germline, CDR1 is LNHDA and CDR2 is SQIVND (reference sequence).

The count of this clone is one. The genes are TRBV28 and TRBJ1-5; TRBD1 is a possible D gene (5 bases). The CDR3 is made up of 14 amino acids. V was trimmed by 7 bases and J by 0 bases, leaving 10 bases between them. CDR1 MDHEN and CDR2 SYDVKM come from the germline V gene. The CDR3 region has the DNA TGTGCCAGCACCGGGGCTTATAGCAATCAGCCCCAGCATTTT. It encodes CASTGAYSNQPQHF.

The V and J genes are TRBV4-2 and TRBJ2-1; a possible D gene is TRBD2 (5 bases). The germline CDR1 and CDR2 sequences are LGHNA and YNFKEQ. The CDR3 runs 12 residues. V was shortened by 8 bases and J by 5 bases, with 10 bases between the two germline ends. CDR3 DNA sequence: TGTGCCAGCGACTCGAGGGACAATGAGCAGTTCTTC. Translating gives CASDSRDNEQFF.

The chain joins TRBV27 to TRBJ1-4, with 8 bases aligning to TRBD1. Trimming removed 7 bases from V and 4 bases from J; junction bases left unmatched: 5. This CDR3 is 14 amino acids long. Germline V gene data show CDR1 as MNHEY and CDR2 as SMNVEV (reference sequence). Here the CDR3 DNA reads TGTGCCAGCAAACGACAGGGGATTAATGAAAAACTGTTTTTT. Encoded protein: CASKRQGINEKLFF.

CDR3 amino acids: CASSIVRTTDTGELFF. The CDR3, as DNA: TGTGCCAGTAGTATAGTTAGGACAACGGACACCGGGGAGCTGTTTTTT. The chain links TRBV19 to TRBJ2-2; possible D gene TRBD1, 5 bases. Trimming pared 1 base from V and 3 bases from J, leaving 12 bases between. The CDR3 totals 16 residues. Germline CDR1 is LNHDA and CDR2 is SQIVND (reference sequence).

This clone was observed a single time. The rearrangement uses TRBV24-1 and TRBJ2-1; 7 bases agree with TRBD2. The germline CDR1 and CDR2 sequences are KGHDR and SFDVKD. The junction had 6 bases not matched to a gene; V was cut back by 0 bases and J by 5 bases. The CDR3 is 16 residues long. The CDR3 spells CATSDLQFAGDNEQFF. CDR3 coding DNA: TGTGCCACCAGTGATTTGCAGTTCGCGGGGGACAATGAGCAGTTCTTC.

The chain combines TRBV29-1 with TRBJ1-2, with a tentative D call TRBD1 (6 bases). Trimming took 1 base from V and 4 from J, leaving 7 bases between them. The germline V gene has CDR1 SQVTM and CDR2 ANQGSEA. This CDR3 is built from 12 residues. As DNA, the CDR3 is TGCAGCGTTGAAGGGACAGTCTATGGCTACACCTTC. Its protein is CSVEGTVYGYTF. The whole variable domain, remainder taken from reference TRBV29-1 and TRBJ1-2, is SAVISQKPSRDICQRGTSLTIQCQVDSQVTMMFWYRQQPGQSLTLIATANQGSEATYESGFVIDKFPISRPNLTFSTLTVSNMSPEDSSIYLCSVEGTVYGYTFGSGTRLTVV.

The CDR3 loop is CASSPPQSGNTIYF. The CDR3 DNA sequence: TGTGCCAGCTCACCACCGCAATCTGGAAACACCATATATTTT. The V call is TRBV18, the J call TRBJ1-3; no reliable D call. Germline lookup yields CDR1 KGHSH and CDR2 LQKENI. The CDR3 spans 14 residues. V gave up 0 bases and J gave up 1 base, with 4 bases separating them.

V and J are TRBV5-1 and TRBJ2-7; 8 bases fit TRBD2. The CDR3 spans 14 residues. Per the germline V gene, CDR1 is SGHRS and CDR2 is YFSETQ. V lost 4 bases and J lost 5; bases outside the gene matches: 8. The CDR3 region is CASSPPGRAHEQYF. The DNA of the CDR3 is TGCGCCAGCAGCCCCCCCGGGAGGGCCCACGAGCAGTACTTC.

The rearrangement links TRBV19 to TRBJ1-6; D is unclear. The CDR3 length is 12 residues. The V gene's germline CDR1 is LNHDA and CDR2 SQIVND (reference sequence). Trimming removed 1 base from V and 10 bases from J, with 5 bases in between. In DNA form, the CDR3 reads TGTGCCAGTAGTATAGGAGGATCACCCCTCCACTTT. This codes for CASSIGGSPLHF.

The V and J genes are TRBV18 and TRBJ2-1; D ambiguous. Germline CDR1 is KGHSH and CDR2 is LQKENI. This CDR3 contains 12 residues. V lost 2 bases and J 4 bases, leaving 3 bases between the germline ends. The CDR3: CASSPVYNEQFF. CDR3 coding DNA: TGTGCCAGCTCACCAGTGTACAATGAGCAGTTCTTC.

The rearrangement uses TRBV27 and TRBJ2-3, with D perhaps TRBD1 (6 bases). The CDR3 extends over 14 amino acids. The V gene's germline CDR1 is MNHEY and CDR2 SMNVEV (reference sequence). V lost 3 bases and J lost 1, with 8 bases in between. CDR3 in DNA: TGTGCCAGCAGTTTTGGGGGCCGCACAGATACGCAGTATTTT. The encoded protein is CASSFGGRTDTQYF.

The chain recombines TRBV2 with TRBJ1-2; D is possibly TRBD1 (5 bases). Trimming shortened V by 6 bases and J by 4 bases, and 15 bases separated the two germline ends. The CDR3 has 14 amino acids. Germline-derived CDR1 and CDR2 are SNHLY and FYNNEI. The CDR3 region is CASSALGGGYGYTF. DNA for the CDR3: TGTGCCAGCAGCGCCCTCGGGGGAGGCTATGGCTACACCTTC.

The chain links TRBV18 to TRBJ2-1; 8 bases line up with TRBD1. V shed 5 bases and J 7 bases; nucleotides not matched to a gene: 7. Germline values: CDR1 KGHSH, CDR2 LQKENI. This CDR3 has 14 residues. The CDR3 sequence: CASSGQGAKNEQFF. The CDR3 nucleotides are TGTGCCAGCTCAGGGCAGGGGGCGAAGAATGAGCAGTTCTTC.

This clone was recorded once. J is TRBJ1-4 and V is TRBV7-9; D is unclear. This CDR3 contains 15 residues. Trimming removed 5 bases from V and 2 bases from J, with 12 bases in between. Germline CDR1 and CDR2: SEHNR and FQNEAQ (reference sequence). DNA for the CDR3: TGTGCCAGCAGCGCCTCCCTGGGGACTAATGAAAAACTGTTTTTT. As protein: CASSASLGTNEKLFF.

This rearrangement joins TRBV5-1 to TRBJ1-1, with a weak D call TRBD1 (5 bases). CDR1 is SGHRS and CDR2 is YFSETQ in the germline V gene. V gave up 1 base and J gave up 3 bases, with 10 bases separating them. The CDR3 is made up of 14 amino acids. Here the CDR3 DNA reads TGCGCCAGCAGCTTGCGGGGCGCGGACACTGAAGCTTTCTTT. It is translated as CASSLRGADTEAFF.

This chain joins TRBV5-1 and TRBJ2-7, with D maybe TRBD1 (9 bases). CDR1 SGHRS and CDR2 YFSETQ come from the germline V gene. V lost 4 bases and J 3 bases, leaving 20 bases between the germline ends. The CDR3 extends over 16 amino acids. This chain's CDR3 is CASSNAQGAGGYEQYF. The CDR3 nucleotides read TGCGCCAGCAGCAACGCACAGGGGGCGGGGGGCTACGAGCAGTACTTC.

In its sample, this clone was seen once. This chain connects TRBV5-4 to TRBJ2-1, with D perhaps TRBD1 (7 bases). Germline assignment: CDR1 SGHNT and CDR2 YYREEE (reference sequence). V was pared by 1 base and J by 12 bases, with 20 bases between. CDR3 length: 15 amino acids. The DNA for the CDR3 is TGTGCCAGCAGCTTGATCGGACAGGAGGGGTCTGGGCAGTTCTTC. It specifies CASSLIGQEGSGQFF.

The V call is TRBV5-1, the J call TRBJ2-2; D is ambiguous. Trimming left V 5 bases short and J 0 bases short, with 11 bases between. The CDR3 consists of 15 residues. Germline CDR1 reads SGHRS; CDR2 reads YFSETQ. Here the CDR3 reads CASSSSASNTGELFF. CDR3 DNA: TGCGCCAGCAGTTCCAGCGCCTCGAACACCGGGGAGCTGTTTTTT. Together with reference TRBV5-1 and TRBJ2-2, the CDR3 gives the full variable domain: KAGVTQTPRYLIKTRGQQVTLSCSPISGHRSVSWYQQTPGQGLQFLFEYFSETQRNKGNFPGRFSGRQFSNSRSEMNVSTLELGDSALYLCASSSSASNTGELFFGEGSRLTVL.

CDR3 sequence (DNA): TGTGCCAGTAGTCCTACTACGGACACCATATATTTT. Its translation: CASSPTTDTIYF. The V call is TRBV19, the J call TRBJ1-3; D gene uncertain. Trimming removed 5 bases from V and 8 bases from J, with 10 bases in between. This CDR3 contains 12 residues. The germline V gene has CDR1 LNHDA and CDR2 SQIVND (reference sequence).

The chain joins TRBV11-2 to TRBJ2-5, with 7 nucleotides matching TRBD1. With 6 bases clipped from V and 3 bases from J, the junction kept 7 bases outside the gene matches. The germline V gene encodes CDR1 SGHAT and CDR2 FQNNGV. CDR3 length: 14 amino acids. This chain's CDR3 is CASRPVTGKETQYF. The CDR3 nucleotides read TGTGCCAGCAGACCTGTGACAGGGAAAGAGACCCAGTACTTC.

V is TRBV23-1 and J is TRBJ2-2; TRBD1 aligns across 9 bases. TRBV23-1 is treated as an ORF (open reading frame) with a function not yet certain. This CDR3 is 17 amino acids long. Trimming cost V 0 bases and J 2 bases; bases outside gene matches: 4. CDR3 sequence reads: CASSQSPGQGNTGELFF. In DNA, the CDR3 is TGCGCCAGCAGTCAATCACCGGGACAGGGAAACACCGGGGAGCTGTTTTTT.